The TCR beta chain under discussion was sequenced for a study of OX40 agonist ivuxolimab in advanced cancers. The V and J ends lost 4 bases and 5 bases respectively, with 12 bases between them. In germline, CDR1 is SGHNT, CDR2 YYREEE (reference sequence). The CDR3 contains 13 residues. TCRdb's table, derived via immunoSEQ multiplex PCR, lists solely in-frame clones and lacks some. The sample carries about 11,000 clones, 82% recorded once. The material was CD4+ or CD8+ T cells sorted from blood, obtained in a trial of the OX40 agonist ivuxolimab. This sequence originates from an adult with an advanced solid tumor such as melanoma, head and neck, liver or kidney cancer. The chain is built from TRBV5-4 and TRBJ2-5, with D unresolved. CDR3 loop: CASSLKAEETQYF. DNA for the CDR3: TGTGCCAGCAGCCTGAAGGCCGAGGAGACCCAGTACTTC.